This TCR beta chain was documented in a study of cytomegalovirus exposure and HLA in healthy donors. Unmatched junction bases numbered 5, after V lost 4 bases and J lost 5 bases. Germline assignment: CDR1 MNHEY and CDR2 SVGAGI. The length of the CDR3 is 14 residues. The PCR made use of 60 Vbeta and 13 Jbeta primers. Repertoires were generated with immunoSEQ multiplex PCR, while TCRdb's copy carries only in-frame clones and drops some. Seen here are 90,000 to 120,000 clones, less than 85% observed once, and the top ten hold roughly 5.4%. This clone showed up just once. The sample was PBMCs. This receptor was taken from a woman between 18 and 29 years old in good health and CMV-seropositive. J is TRBJ1-5 and V is TRBV6-5; TRBD1 agrees at 7 bases. The CDR3 coding sequence is TGTGCCAGCAGTTCGGGACAGCTCTATCAGCCCCAGCATTTT. It encodes CASSSGQLYQPQHF.